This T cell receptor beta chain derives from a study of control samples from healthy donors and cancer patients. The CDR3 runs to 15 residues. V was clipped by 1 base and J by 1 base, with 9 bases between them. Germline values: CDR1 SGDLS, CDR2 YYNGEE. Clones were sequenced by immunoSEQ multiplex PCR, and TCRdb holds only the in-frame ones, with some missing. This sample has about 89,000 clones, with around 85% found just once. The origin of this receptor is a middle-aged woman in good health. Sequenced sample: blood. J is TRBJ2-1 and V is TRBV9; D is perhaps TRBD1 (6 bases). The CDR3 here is CASSVRDISYNEQFF. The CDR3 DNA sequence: TGTGCCAGCAGCGTAAGGGACATTTCCTACAATGAGCAGTTCTTC.